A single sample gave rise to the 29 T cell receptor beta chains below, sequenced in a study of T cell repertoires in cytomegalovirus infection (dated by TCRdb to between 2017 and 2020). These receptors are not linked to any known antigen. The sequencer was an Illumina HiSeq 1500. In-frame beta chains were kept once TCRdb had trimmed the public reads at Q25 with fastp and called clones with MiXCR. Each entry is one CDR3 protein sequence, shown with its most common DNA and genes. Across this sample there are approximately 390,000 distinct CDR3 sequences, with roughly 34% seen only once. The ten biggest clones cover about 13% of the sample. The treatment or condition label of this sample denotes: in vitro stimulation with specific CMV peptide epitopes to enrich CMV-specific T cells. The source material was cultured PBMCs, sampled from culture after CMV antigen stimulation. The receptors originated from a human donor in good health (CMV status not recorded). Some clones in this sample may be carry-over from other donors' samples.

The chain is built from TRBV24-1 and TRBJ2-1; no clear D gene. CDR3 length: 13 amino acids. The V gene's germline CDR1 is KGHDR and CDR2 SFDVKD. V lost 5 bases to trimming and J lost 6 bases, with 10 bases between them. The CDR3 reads CATSAGVANEQFF. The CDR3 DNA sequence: TGTGCCACCAGTGCTGGCGTGGCCAATGAGCAGTTCTTC.

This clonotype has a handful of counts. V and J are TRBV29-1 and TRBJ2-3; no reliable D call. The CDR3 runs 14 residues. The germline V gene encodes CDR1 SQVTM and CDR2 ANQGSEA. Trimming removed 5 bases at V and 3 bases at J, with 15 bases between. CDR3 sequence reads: CSVTSALRTDTQYF. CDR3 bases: TGCAGCGTTACATCAGCGCTCCGTACAGATACGCAGTATTTT.

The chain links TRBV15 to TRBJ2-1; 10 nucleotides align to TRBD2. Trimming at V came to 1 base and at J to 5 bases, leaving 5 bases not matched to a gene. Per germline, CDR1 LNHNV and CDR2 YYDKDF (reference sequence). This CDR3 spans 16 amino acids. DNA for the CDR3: TGTGCCACCAGCAGAGCCGGACTAGCGGTTGACAATGAGCAGTTCTTC. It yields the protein CATSRAGLAVDNEQFF.

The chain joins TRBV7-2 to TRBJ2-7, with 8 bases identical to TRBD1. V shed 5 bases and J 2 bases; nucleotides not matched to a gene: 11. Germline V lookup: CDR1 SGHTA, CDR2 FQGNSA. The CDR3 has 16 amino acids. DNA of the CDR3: TGTGCCAGCAGCCTCGGACAGGGACGCCTTCCCTACGAGCAGTACTTC. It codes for CASSLGQGRLPYEQYF.

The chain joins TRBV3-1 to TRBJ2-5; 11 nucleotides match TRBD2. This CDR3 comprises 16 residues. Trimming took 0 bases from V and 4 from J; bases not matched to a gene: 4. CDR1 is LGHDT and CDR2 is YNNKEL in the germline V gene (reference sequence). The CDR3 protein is CASSQELAGVAETQYF. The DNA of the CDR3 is TGTGCCAGCAGCCAAGAACTAGCGGGAGTCGCAGAGACCCAGTACTTC.

This CDR3 reads CSVEDSGDSDYGYTF. DNA of the CDR3: TGCAGCGTTGAAGATTCCGGGGACTCTGACTATGGCTACACCTTC. The chain has TRBV29-1 and TRBJ1-2; D is possibly TRBD1 (5 bases). This CDR3 spans 15 amino acids. Germline V gene data show CDR1 as SQVTM and CDR2 as ANQGSEA. V lost 0 bases to trimming and J lost 3 bases, with 14 bases between them.

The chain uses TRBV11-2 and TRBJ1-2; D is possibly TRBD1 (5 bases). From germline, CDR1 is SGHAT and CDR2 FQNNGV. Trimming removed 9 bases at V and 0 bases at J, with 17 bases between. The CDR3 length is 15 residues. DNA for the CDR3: TGTGCCAGTCGCGTCAGGGAAGATTCTAACTATGGCTACACCTTC. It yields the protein CASRVREDSNYGYTF.

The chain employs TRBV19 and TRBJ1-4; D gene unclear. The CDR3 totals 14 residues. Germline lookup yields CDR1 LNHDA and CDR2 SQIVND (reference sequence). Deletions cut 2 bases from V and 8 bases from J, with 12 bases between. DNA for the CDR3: TGTGCCAGTAGTATACCGGGTGGCGGCGAAAAACTGTTTTTT. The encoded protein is CASSIPGGGEKLFF.

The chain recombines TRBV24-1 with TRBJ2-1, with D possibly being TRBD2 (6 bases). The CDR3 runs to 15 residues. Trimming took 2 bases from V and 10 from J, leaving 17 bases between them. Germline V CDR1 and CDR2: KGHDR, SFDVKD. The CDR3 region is CATSDWGGTTREQFF. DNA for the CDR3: TGTGCCACCAGTGATTGGGGCGGGACGACGCGGGAGCAGTTCTTC.

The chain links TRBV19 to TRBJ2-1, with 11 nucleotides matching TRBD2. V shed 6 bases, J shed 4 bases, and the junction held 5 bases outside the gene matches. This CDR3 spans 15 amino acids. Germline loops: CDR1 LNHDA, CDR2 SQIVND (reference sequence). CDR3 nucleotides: TGTGCCAGTAGCAGTACTAGCGGGGGATACAATGAGCAGTTCTTC. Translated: CASSSTSGGYNEQFF.

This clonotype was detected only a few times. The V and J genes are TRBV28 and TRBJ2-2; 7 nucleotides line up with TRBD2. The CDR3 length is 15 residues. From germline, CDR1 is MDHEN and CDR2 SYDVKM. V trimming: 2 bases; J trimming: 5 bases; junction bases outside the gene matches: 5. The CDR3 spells CASSLAGVGTGELFF. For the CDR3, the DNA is TGTGCCAGCAGTTTAGCGGGAGTAGGAACCGGGGAGCTGTTTTTT. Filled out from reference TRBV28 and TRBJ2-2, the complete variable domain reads DVKVTQSSRYLVKRTGEKVFLECVQDMDHENMFWYRQDPGLGLRLIYFSYDVKMKEKGDIPEGYSVSREKKERFSLILESASTNQTSMYLCASSLAGVGTGELFFGEGSRLTVL.

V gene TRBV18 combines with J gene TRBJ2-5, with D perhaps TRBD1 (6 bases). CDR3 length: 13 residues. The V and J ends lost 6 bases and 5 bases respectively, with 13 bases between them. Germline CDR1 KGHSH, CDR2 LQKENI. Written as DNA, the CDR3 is TGTGCCAGCTCCCAGGGGCGAGTGGAGACCCAGTACTTC. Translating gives CASSQGRVETQYF. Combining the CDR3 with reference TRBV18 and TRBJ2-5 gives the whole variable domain NAGVMQNPRHLVRRRGQEARLRCSPMKGHSHVYWYRQLPEEGLKFMVYLQKENIIDESGMPKERFSAEFPKEGPSILRIQQVVRGDSAAYFCASSQGRVETQYFGPGTRLLVL.

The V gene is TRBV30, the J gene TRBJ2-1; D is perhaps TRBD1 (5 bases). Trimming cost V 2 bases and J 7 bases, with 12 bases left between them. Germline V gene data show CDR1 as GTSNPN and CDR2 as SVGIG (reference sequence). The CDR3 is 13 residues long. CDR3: CAWSRGSVNEQFF. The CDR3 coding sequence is TGTGCCTGGAGTAGGGGCTCAGTGAATGAGCAGTTCTTC. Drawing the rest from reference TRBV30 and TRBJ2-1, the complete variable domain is SQTIHQWPATLVQPVGSPLSLECTVEGTSNPNLYWYRQAAGRGLQLLFYSVGIGQISSEVPQNLSASRPQDRQFILSSKKLLLSDSGFYLCAWSRGSVNEQFFGPGTRLTVL.

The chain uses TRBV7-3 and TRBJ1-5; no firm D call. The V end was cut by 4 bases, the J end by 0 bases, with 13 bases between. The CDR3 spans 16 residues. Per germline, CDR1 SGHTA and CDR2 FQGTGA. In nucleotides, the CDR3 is TGTGCCAGCAGCTATTGGCACAGAGATAGCAATCAGCCCCAGCATTTT. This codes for CASSYWHRDSNQPQHF. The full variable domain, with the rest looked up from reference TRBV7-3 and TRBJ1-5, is GAGVSQTPSNKVTEKGKYVELRCDPISGHTALYWYRQSLGQGPEFLIYFQGTGAADDSGLPNDRFFAVRPEGSVSTLKIQRTERGDSAVYLCASSYWHRDSNQPQHFGDGTRLSIL.

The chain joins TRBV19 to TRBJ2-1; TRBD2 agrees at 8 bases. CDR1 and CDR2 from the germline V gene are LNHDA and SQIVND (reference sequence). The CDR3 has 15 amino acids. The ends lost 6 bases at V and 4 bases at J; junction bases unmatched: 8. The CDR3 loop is CASRTTSAKYNEQFF. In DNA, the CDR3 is TGTGCCAGTAGAACGACTAGCGCAAAGTACAATGAGCAGTTCTTC.

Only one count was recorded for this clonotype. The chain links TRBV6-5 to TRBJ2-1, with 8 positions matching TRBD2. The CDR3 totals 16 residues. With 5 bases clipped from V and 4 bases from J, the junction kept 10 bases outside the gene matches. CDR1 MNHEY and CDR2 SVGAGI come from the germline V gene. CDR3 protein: CASSTGLAGPYNEQFF. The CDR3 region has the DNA TGTGCCAGCAGTACGGGGTTAGCGGGACCATACAATGAGCAGTTCTTC.

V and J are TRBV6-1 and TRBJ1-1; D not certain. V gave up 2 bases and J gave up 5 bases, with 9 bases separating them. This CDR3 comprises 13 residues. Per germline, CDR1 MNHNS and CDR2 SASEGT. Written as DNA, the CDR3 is TGTGCCAGCAGTGAAAGCTATAGGACTGAAGCTTTCTTT. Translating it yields CASSESYRTEAFF.

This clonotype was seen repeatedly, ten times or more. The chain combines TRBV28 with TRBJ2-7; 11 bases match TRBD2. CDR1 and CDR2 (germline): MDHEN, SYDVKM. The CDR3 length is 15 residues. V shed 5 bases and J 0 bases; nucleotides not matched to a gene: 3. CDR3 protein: CASSPGTSGSYEQYF. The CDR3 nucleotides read TGTGCCAGCAGTCCCGGGACTAGCGGCTCCTACGAGCAGTACTTC.

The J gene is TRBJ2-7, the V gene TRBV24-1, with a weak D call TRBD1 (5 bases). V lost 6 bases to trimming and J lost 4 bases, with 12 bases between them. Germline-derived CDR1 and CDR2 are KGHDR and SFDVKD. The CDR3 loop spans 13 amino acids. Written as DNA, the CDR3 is TGTGCCACCAGTTTCGGGCAGGGATACGAGCAGTACTTC. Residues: CATSFGQGYEQYF.

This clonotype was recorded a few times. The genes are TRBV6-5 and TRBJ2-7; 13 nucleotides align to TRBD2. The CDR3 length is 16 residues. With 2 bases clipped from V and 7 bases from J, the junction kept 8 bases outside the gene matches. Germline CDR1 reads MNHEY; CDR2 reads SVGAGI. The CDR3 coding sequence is TGTGCCAGCAGTTACCTACTAGCGGGAGGGCCCCGAGAGCAGTACGTC. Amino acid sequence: CASSYLLAGGPREQYV.

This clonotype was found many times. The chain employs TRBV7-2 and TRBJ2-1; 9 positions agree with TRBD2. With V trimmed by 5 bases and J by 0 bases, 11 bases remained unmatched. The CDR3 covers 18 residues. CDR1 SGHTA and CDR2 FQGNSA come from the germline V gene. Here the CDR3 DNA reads TGTGCCAGCAGCCCGGGACTAGCCGTACCTGACTCCTACAATGAGCAGTTCTTC. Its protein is CASSPGLAVPDSYNEQFF. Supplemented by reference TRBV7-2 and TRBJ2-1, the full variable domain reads GAGVSQSPSNKVTEKGKDVELRCDPISGHTALYWYRQSLGQGLEFLIYFQGNSAPDKSGLPSDRFSAERTGGSVSTLTIQRTQQEDSAVYLCASSPGLAVPDSYNEQFFGPGTRLTVL.

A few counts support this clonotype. This CDR3 is CASSQDSGGRAKNIQYF. The CDR3 coding sequence is TGCGCCAGCAGCCAAGACTCAGGGGGACGAGCCAAAAACATTCAGTACTTC. V and J are TRBV4-1 and TRBJ2-4; 7 bases match TRBD1. CDR3 length: 17 amino acids. The junction had 5 bases not matched to a gene; V was cut back by 0 bases and J by 0 bases. The germline gives CDR1 MGHRA, CDR2 YSYEKL.

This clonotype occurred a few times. In nucleotides, the CDR3 is TGCGCCAGCAGCCAAGTTAGCGGGAGTGTTAATGAGCAGTTCTTC. Translated: CASSQVSGSVNEQFF. The chain recombines TRBV4-1 with TRBJ2-1; 9 nucleotides match TRBD2. The CDR3 is made up of 15 amino acids. Germline-derived CDR1 and CDR2 are MGHRA and YSYEKL. V lost 1 base, J lost 7 bases, and 5 bases stayed unmatched.

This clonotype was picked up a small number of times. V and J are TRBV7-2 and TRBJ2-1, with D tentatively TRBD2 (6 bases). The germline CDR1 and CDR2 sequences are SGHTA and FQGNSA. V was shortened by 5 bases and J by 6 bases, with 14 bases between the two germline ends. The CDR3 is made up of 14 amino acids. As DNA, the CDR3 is TGTGCCAGCAGCGACCGGAGGGCCGTCAATGAGCAGTTCTTC. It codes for CASSDRRAVNEQFF. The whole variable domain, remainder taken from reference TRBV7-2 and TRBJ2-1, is GAGVSQSPSNKVTEKGKDVELRCDPISGHTALYWYRQSLGQGLEFLIYFQGNSAPDKSGLPSDRFSAERTGGSVSTLTIQRTQQEDSAVYLCASSDRRAVNEQFFGPGTRLTVL.

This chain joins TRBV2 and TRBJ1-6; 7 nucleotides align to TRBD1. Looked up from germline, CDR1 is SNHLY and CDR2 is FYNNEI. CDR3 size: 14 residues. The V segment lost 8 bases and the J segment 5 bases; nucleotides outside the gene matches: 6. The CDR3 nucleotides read TGTGCCAGCGGTCGGGACAGCCATAATTCACCCCTCCACTTT. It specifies CASGRDSHNSPLHF.

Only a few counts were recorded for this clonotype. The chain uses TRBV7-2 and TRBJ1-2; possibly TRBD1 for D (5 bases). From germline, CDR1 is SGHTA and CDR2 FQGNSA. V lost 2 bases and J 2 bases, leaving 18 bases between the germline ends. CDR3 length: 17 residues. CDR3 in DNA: TGTGCCAGCAGCTTAACCCCTACCGAGAAGGGGAACTATGGCTACACCTTC. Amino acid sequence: CASSLTPTEKGNYGYTF.

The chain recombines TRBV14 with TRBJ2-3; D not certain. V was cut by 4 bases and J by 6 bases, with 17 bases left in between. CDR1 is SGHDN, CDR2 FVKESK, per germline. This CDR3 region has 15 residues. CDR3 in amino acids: CASSPDSLMGDTQYF. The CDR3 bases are TGTGCCAGCAGCCCCGACTCCCTAATGGGTGATACGCAGTATTTT.

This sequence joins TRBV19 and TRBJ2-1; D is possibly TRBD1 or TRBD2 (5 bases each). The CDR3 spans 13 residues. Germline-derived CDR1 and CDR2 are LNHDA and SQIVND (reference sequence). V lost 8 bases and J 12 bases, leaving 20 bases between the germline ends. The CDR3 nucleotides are TGTGCCAGTGGCGAACTTCCGGGACGGAGGCAGTTCTTC. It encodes CASGELPGRRQFF.

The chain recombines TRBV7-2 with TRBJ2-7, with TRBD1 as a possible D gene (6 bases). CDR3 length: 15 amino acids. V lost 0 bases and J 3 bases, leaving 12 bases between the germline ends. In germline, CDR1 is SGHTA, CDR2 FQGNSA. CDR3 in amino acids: CASSLATGWDYEQYF. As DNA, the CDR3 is TGTGCCAGCAGCTTAGCGACAGGATGGGACTACGAGCAGTACTTC.